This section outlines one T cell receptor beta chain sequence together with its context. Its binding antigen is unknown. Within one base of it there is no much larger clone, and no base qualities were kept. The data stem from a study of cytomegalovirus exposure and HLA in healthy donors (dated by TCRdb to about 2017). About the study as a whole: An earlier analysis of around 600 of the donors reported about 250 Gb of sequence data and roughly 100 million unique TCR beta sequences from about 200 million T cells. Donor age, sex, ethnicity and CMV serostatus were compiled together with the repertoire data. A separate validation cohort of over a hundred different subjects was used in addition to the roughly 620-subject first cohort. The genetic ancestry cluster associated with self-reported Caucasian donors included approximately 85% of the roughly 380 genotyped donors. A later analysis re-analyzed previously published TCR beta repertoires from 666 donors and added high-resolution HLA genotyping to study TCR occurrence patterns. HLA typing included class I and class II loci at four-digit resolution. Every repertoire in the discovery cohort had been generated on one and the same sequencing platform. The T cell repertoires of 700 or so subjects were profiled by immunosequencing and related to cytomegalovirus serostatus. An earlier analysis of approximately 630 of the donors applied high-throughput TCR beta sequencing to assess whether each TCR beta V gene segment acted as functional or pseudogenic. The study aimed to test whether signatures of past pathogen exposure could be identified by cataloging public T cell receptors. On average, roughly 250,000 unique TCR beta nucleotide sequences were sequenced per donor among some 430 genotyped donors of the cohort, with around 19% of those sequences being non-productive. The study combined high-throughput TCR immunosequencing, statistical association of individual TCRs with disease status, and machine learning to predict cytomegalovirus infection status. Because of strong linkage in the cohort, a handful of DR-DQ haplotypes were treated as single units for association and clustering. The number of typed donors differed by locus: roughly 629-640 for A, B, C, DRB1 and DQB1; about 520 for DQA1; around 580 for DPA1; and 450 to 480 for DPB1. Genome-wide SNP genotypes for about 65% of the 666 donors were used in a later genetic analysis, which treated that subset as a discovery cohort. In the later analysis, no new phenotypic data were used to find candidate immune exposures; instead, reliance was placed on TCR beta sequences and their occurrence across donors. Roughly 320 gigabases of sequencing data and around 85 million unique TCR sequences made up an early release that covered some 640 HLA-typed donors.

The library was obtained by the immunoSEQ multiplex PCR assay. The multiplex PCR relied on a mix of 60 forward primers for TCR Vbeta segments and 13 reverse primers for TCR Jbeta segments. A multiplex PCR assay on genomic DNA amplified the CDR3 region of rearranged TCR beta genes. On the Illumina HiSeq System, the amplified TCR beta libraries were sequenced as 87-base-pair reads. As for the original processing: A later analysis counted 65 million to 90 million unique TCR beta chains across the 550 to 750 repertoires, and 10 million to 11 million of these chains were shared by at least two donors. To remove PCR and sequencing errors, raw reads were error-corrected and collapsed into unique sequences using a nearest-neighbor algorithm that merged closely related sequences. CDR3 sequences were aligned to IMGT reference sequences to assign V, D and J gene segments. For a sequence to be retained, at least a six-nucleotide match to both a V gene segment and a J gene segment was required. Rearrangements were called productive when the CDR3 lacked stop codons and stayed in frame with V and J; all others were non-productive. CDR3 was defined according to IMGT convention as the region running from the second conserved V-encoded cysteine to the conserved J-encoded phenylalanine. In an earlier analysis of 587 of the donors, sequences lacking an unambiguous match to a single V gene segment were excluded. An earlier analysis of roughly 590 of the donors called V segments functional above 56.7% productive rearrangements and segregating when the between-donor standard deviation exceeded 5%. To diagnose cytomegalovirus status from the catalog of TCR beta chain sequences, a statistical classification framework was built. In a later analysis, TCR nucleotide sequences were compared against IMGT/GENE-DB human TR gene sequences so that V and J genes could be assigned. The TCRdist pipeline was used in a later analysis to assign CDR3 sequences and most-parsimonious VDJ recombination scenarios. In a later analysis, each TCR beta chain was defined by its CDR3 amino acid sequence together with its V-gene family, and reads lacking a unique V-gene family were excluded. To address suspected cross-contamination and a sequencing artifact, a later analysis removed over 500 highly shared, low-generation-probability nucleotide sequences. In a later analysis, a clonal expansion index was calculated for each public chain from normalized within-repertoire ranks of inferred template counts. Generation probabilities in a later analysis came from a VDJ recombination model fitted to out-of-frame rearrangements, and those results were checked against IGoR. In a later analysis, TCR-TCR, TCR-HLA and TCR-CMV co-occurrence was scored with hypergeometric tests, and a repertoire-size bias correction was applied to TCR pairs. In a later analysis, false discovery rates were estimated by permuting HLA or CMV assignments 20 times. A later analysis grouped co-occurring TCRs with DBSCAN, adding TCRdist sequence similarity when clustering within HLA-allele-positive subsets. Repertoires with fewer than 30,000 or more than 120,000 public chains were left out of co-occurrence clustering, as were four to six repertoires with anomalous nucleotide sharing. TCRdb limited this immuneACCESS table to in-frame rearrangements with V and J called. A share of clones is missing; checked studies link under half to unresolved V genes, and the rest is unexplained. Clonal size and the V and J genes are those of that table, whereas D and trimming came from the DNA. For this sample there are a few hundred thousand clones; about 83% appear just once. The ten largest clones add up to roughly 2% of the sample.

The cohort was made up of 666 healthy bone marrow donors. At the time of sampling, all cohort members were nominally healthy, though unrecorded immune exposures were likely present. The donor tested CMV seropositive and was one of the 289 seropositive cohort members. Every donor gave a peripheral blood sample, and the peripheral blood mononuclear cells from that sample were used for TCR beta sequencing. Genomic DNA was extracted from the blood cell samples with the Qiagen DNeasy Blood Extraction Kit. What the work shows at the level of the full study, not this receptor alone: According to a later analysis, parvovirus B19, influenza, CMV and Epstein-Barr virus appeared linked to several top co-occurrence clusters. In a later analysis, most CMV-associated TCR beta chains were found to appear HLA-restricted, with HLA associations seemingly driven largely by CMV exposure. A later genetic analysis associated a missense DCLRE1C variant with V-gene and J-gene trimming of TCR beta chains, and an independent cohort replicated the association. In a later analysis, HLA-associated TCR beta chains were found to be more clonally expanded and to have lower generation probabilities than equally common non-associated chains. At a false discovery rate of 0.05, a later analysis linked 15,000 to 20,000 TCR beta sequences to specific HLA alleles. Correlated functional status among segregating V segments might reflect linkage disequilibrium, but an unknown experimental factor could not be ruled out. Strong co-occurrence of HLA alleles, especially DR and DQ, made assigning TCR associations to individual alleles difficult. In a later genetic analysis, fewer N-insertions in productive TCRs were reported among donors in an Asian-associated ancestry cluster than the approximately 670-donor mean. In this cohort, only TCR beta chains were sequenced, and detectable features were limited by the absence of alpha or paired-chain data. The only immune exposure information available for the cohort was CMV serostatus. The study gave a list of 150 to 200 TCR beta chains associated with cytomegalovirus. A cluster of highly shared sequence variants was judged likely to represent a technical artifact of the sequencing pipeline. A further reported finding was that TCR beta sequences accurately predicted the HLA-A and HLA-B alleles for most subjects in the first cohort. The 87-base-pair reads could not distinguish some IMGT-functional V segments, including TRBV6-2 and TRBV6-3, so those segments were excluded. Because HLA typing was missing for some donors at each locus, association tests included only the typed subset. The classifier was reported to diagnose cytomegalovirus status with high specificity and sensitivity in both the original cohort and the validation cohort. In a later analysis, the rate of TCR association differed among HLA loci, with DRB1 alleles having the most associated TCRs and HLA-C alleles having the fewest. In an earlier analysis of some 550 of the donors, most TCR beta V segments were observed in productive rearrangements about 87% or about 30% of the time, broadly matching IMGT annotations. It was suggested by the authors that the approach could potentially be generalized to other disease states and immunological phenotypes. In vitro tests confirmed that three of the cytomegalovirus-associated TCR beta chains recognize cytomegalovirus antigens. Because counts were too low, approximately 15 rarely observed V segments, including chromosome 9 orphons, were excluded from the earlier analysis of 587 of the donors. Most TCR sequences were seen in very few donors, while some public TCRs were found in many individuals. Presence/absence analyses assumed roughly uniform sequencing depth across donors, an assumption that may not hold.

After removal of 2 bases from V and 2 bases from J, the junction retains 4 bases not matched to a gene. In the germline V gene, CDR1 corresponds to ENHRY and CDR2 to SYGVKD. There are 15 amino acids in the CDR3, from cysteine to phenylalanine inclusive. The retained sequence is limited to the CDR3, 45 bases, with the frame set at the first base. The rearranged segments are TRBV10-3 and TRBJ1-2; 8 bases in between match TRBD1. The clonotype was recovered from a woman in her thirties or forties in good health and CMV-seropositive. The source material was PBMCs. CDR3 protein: CAISETGGSNYGYTF. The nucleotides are TGTGCCATCAGTGAGACAGGGGGTAGCAACTATGGCTACACCTTC.